These T cell receptor beta chains were read from a single sample in a study of CD8 T cells in ankylosing spondylitis. A single record per CDR3 protein comes from TCRdb applying MiXCR to the 5' RACE reads. Found here are around 53,000 distinct CDR3 sequences, approximately 8% of them singletons; the top ten hold about 8.9%. Sequencing was performed on blood, either unsorted or a sorted T cell fraction (not recorded which). The receptors were gathered from a female donor with ankylosing spondylitis or in good health (not recorded which). Each CDR3 is given with its conserved first and last residue.

length,V,J,CDR3
13,TRBV20-1,TRBJ1-1,CSAYLQGAPEAFF
14,TRBV10-1,TRBJ1-2,CAPVRPGQNYGYTF
18,TRBV19,TRBJ2-3,CASSKPSGLAGASDTQYF
17,TRBV29-1,TRBJ2-1,CSVDQGPLAGRPNEQFF
17,TRBV28,TRBJ1-5,CASSLPRTGRSAQPQHF
15,TRBV2,TRBJ2-2,CASKNSDGLTGELFF
16,TRBV12-3/TRBV12-4,TRBJ2-3,CASSSPLAGGRDTQYF
14,TRBV29-1,TRBJ1-5,CSVKNRTGNQPQHF
15,TRBV3-1,TRBJ1-1,CASSPLGQPSTEAFF
15,TRBV6-4,TRBJ2-3,CASSVVAEGTDTQYF
15,TRBV11-2,TRBJ2-5,CASSLEIAPQETQYF
18,TRBV2,TRBJ2-1,CASSEAGLYSKGYNEQFF
18,TRBV20-1,TRBJ2-2,CSARDFAAGGSNTGELFF
14,TRBV7-2,TRBJ1-4,CASSPRDSNEKLFF
17,TRBV20-1,TRBJ1-1,CSARDSQAGSMNTEAFF
14,TRBV11-2,TRBJ1-4,CASRGWGGNEKLFF
12,TRBV29-1,TRBJ2-1,CSVDDVYNEQFF
15,TRBV10-1,TRBJ2-5,CASSESTSYQETQYF
14,TRBV5-1,TRBJ1-2,CASRSLGSFGGYTF
13,TRBV7-9,TRBJ1-2,CASRARGVYGYTF
16,TRBV12-3/TRBV12-4,TRBJ1-3,CASRPLSVGSGNTIYF
13,TRBV7-9,TRBJ2-7,CASSLALSYEQYF
14,TRBV4-3,TRBJ1-1,CASSQGSGRTEAFF
14,TRBV5-5,TRBJ2-5,CASSPRQDQETQYF
14,TRBV7-9,TRBJ1-2,CASSLVYANYGYTF
16,TRBV5-1,TRBJ1-5,CASSLTGAYGNQPQHF
14,TRBV29-1,TRBJ1-1,CSVVLWGMNTEAFF
13,TRBV12-3/TRBV12-4,TRBJ1-2,CASSLRASYGYTF
15,TRBV3-1,TRBJ2-1,CASSQRSGGAPEQFF
14,TRBV20-1,TRBJ1-5,CSAVPNSGDQPQHF
15,TRBV3-1,TRBJ2-1,CATTRGTGVPDEQFF
13,TRBV27,TRBJ1-2,CASSFSGSYGYTF
11,TRBV10-3,TRBJ2-3,CAIRSEDTQYF
16,TRBV4-2,TRBJ2-7,CASSQDPGLPSNEQYF
13,TRBV7-9,TRBJ2-3,CASSLIASDTQYF
12,TRBV20-1,TRBJ2-7,CSANTGGAEQYF
15,TRBV4-2,TRBJ2-2,CASSRRDRAEGELFF
15,TRBV5-1,TRBJ2-1,CASSSGASAYNEQFF
14,TRBV10-3,TRBJ1-5,CAISIANSNQPQHF
15,TRBV6-1,TRBJ2-1,CASRPPGNRYNEQFF
15,TRBV3-1,TRBJ2-3,CASTQTGDNTDTQYF
16,TRBV10-3,TRBJ2-3,CAIRDPQGGYTDTQYF